Detailed here is one TCR beta chain. As processed by the authors: By means of reference gene primer amplification, nucleated cell counts were estimated. Profiling relied on immunoSEQ multiplex PCR, and the TCRdb table lists in-frame clones only, not all of them. V and J calls and clone size are given by that table; D and trimming were obtained from the DNA. This table has 230,000 or so clones, roughly 89% appearing once. V was pared by 8 bases and J by 3 bases, with 13 bases between. The germline gives CDR1 KGHSH, CDR2 LQKENI. This CDR3 has 14 amino acids. The source of the sample is a study of blood T cell repertoires in COVID-19. In the study overall: Whether acute or convalescent, the COVID-19 samples came from the United States, Italy and Spain. In each case, the material was cDNA or gDNA derived from T cells, B-cell-depleted T cells, or PBMCs.

Sequenced input: peripheral blood. The rearrangement uses TRBV18 and TRBJ2-2, with D possibly TRBD2 on 6 matching bases. The clonotype comes from a woman between 35 and 50 years old who had recovered from COVID-19. CDR3 residues: CASLGLLDTGELFF. CDR3 bases: TGTGCCAGCCTGGGACTTCTGGACACCGGGGAGCTGTTTTTT.